This TCR beta chain emerged from a study of T cell responses to AZD1222 COVID-19 vaccine. Study details: Second-dose intervals near 4 or 12 weeks were combined. General study results and limits: Among vaccine-associated CD4 TCRs, coverage spanned spike, with dominance at 160-218 and 743-854. Most donors were white British, females outnumbered males, and clonal diversity was possibly underestimated. The study sampled repertoires only after the peak T cell response.

Assay: immunoSEQ multiplex PCR; the TCRdb copy retains only in-frame clones and omits some. Of tens of thousands of clones listed, about 90% are singletons. Trimming removed 2 bases from V and 5 bases from J; junction bases left unmatched: 7. Germline CDR1 and CDR2: MNHNS and SASEGT. This CDR3 spans 15 amino acids. For this clone: No antigen is known for it.

The specimen comprised peripheral blood, sampled on day 0 of AZD1222 vaccination. The TCR was taken from an adult in good health. The chain is built from TRBV6-1 and TRBJ1-1; 8 positions agree with TRBD1. CDR3 sequence: CASSETSRGRTEAFF. The CDR3 region has the DNA TGTGCCAGCAGTGAAACATCCAGGGGGCGAACTGAAGCTTTCTTT.